This is a list of T cell receptor beta chains from one sample in a study of T cell responses to AZD1222 COVID-19 vaccine. Libraries were prepared by immunoSEQ multiplex PCR; TCRdb keeps only in-frame clonotypes and omits some of them. The table shows more than 95,000 clones, with 84% occurring only once. Specimen: peripheral blood, collected 28 days after the second AZD1222 dose. The receptors stem from an adult who received the AZD1222 COVID-19 vaccine. CDR3s include the opening cysteine and the closing phenylalanine or tryptophan. D genes are given only for firm matches. Some rows have no size entry. The others give once, few or many, or a class for an expanded clone.

-,TRBV20-1,-,TRBJ1-1,TGCAGTGGACGGGTCGGGACTGAAGCTTTCTTT,CSGRVGTEAFF
-,TRBV12-5,-,TRBJ2-2,TGTGCTAGTGGTTCGGGACGGAACACCGGGGAGCTGTTTTTT,CASGSGRNTGELFF
once,TRBV23-1,-,TRBJ1-3,TGCGCCAGCAGATACACGGGGGTCTCTGGAAACACCATATATTTT,CASRYTGVSGNTIYF
-,TRBV7-8,-,TRBJ1-2,TGTGCCAGCAGCGCGGACGCGCGTGGCTACACCTTC,CASSADARGYTF
-,TRBV29-1,-,TRBJ2-1,TGCAGCGTTGTAGGGGGGATTGAGCAGTTCTTC,CSVVGGIEQFF
-,TRBV6-5,-,TRBJ1-2,TGTGCCAGCGTTCGGGGCAGCAACTATGGCTACACCTTC,CASVRGSNYGYTF
-,TRBV11-1,-,TRBJ1-1,TGTGCCAGCAGCGCCAGTGAACATACTGAAGCTTTCTTT,CASSASEHTEAFF
-,TRBV7-9,-,TRBJ2-5,TGTGCCAGCAGCTTGCCAGGACTCCAAGAGACCCAGTACTTC,CASSLPGLQETQYF
once,TRBV24-1,TRBD1,TRBJ1-2,TGTGCCACCAGTGATCCCGGACAGGGCCATGGCTACACCTTC,CATSDPGQGHGYTF
-,TRBV19,-,TRBJ2-6,TGTGCCAGTAGCAGGAGAACCCCCTCTGGGGCCAACGTCCTGACTTTC,CASSRRTPSGANVLTF
-,TRBV29-1,TRBD1,TRBJ1-1,TGCAGCGGGGGACAGGGAGGAACTTTCTTT,CSGGQGGTFF
once,TRBV6-6,-,TRBJ1-6,TGTGCCAGCAGTTACGGGGACGGGAATTATTCACCCCTCCACTTT,CASSYGDGNYSPLHF
-,TRBV27,TRBD1,TRBJ1-1,TGTGCCAGCAGTTTCGTGGGACAGCATGAAGCTTTCTTT,CASSFVGQHEAFF
-,TRBV28,-,TRBJ1-1,TGTGCCAGCAGTTTAACGGGGGGCTACACTGAAGCTTTCTTT,CASSLTGGYTEAFF
-,TRBV19,-,TRBJ2-1,TGTGCCAGTAGTACGCCGGGGCCAACGGGTGATGAGCAGTTCTTC,CASSTPGPTGDEQFF
-,TRBV18,-,TRBJ1-4,TGTGCCAGCTCCTCCACGGCAACTAATGAAAAACTGTTTTTT,CASSSTATNEKLFF
-,TRBV7-2,-,TRBJ1-3,TGTGCCAGCAGCTTATTGACAGCTGGAAACACCATATATTTT,CASSLLTAGNTIYF